This T cell receptor (beta chain) derives from a study of blood T cell repertoires in COVID-19. Under the authors' procedure: Cell counts per sample came from amplifying reference gene primers. Repertoires were generated with immunoSEQ multiplex PCR, while TCRdb's copy carries only in-frame clones and drops some. The DNA was the basis for D and trimming; V, J and clone size are from that table. The table includes about 60,000 clones, about 86% detected once. Losses at the gene ends were 9 bases for V and 3 bases for J; bases not matched to a gene: 0. There are 12 residues in the CDR3. In germline, CDR1 is LGHDT, CDR2 YNNKEL (reference sequence).

The chain recombines TRBV3-1 (or the pseudogene TRBV3-2) with TRBJ2-3, with TRBD2 matching 10 bases. Sequenced material: peripheral blood. The TCR was taken from a human donor in a cohort sampled during active COVID-19. The CDR3 protein is CASSGGTDTQYF. The CDR3 bases are TGTGCCAGTAGCGGGGGGACAGATACGCAGTATTTT.